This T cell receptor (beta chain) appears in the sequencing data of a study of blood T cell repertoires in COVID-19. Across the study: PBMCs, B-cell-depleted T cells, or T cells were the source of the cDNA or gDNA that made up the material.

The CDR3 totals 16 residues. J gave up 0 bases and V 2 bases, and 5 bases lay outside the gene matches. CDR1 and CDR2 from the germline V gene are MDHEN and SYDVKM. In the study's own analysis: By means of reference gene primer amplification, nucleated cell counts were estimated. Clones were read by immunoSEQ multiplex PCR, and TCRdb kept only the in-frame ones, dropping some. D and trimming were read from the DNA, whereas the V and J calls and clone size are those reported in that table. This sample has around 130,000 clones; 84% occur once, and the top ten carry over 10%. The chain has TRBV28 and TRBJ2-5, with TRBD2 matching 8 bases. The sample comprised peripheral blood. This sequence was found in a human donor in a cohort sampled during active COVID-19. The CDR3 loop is CASSLSGGGYQETQYF. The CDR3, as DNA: TGTGCCAGCAGTTTAAGTGGCGGGGGGTACCAAGAGACCCAGTACTTC.